The clone carrying this T cell receptor (beta chain) showed up just a few times. Antigen unknown. CDR3 and TCR beta VDJ profiling relied on a genomic DNA template. A single record per CDR3 protein comes from TCRdb applying MiXCR to the reads. The sample holds about 120,000 distinct CDR3 sequences; 55% to 70% are singletons and the top ten take around 29%. The V and J ends lost 4 bases and 0 bases respectively, with 13 bases between them. The length of the CDR3 is 15 residues. Per the germline V gene, CDR1 is SNHLY and CDR2 is FYNNEI. The data were obtained in a study of CD8+CD57+ T cells in acquired aplastic anemia. Overall study results and limits: Patients versus controls showed no significant CD8+ Simpson's diversity difference. The study identified under 30 CD8+ CDR3 sequences shared by patients and controls.

The patients chosen for sequencing had shown expansion of CD8+CD57+ cells (detected by flow cytometry). The cohort consisted entirely of patients having severe acquired aplastic anemia. Patients were therapy-naive when their blood was sampled. This chain joins TRBV2 and TRBJ2-7, with a weak D call TRBD2 (5 bases). The sequencing sample was made of sorted CD4+, CD8+, or CD8+CD57+ T cells (not recorded which) from PBMCs. This clonotype was sampled from a human donor with aplastic anemia. In nucleotides, the CDR3 is TGTGCCAGCAGTGGAGTTGGACTTTTCTCCTACGAGCAGTACTTC. Amino acids: CASSGVGLFSYEQYF.